This T cell receptor beta chain stems from a study of CD8 T cells in Susac syndrome. The multiple sclerosis controls consisted of treatment-naive patients with relapsing-remitting disease, either stable or active. Reverse transcription of about 0.5 to 1 ug RNA used random hexamers. Each CDR3 protein is one row after TCRdb ran MiXCR on the immunoSEQ multiplex PCR reads. The sample comprises 170,000 or so distinct CDR3 sequences, approximately 95% of which are singletons, and around 0.15% rests with the top ten. CDR3 length equals 16 residues. V lost 1 base, J lost 2 bases, and 10 bases stayed unmatched. Per the germline V gene, CDR1 is SQVTM and CDR2 is ANQGSEA.

Sample: CD8+ T cells from PBMCs. This TCR came from a human donor with multiple sclerosis. V usage is TRBV29-1 and J usage is TRBJ2-7; 8 positions agree with TRBD1. CDR3 amino acids: CSVEGIDGQGTYEQYF. CDR3 nucleotides: TGCAGCGTTGAAGGCATTGACGGACAGGGAACCTACGAGCAGTACTTC.